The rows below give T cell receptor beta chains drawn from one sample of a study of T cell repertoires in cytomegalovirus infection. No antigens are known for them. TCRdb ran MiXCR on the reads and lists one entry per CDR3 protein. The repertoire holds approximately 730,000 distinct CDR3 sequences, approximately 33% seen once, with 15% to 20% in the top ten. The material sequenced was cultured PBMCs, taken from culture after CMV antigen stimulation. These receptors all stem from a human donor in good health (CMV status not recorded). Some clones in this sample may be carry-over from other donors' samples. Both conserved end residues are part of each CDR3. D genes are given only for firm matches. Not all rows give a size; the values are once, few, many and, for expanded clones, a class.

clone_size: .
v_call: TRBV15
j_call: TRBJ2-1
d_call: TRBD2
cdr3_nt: TGTGCCACCAGCAGAGATCGAGCTAGCGGAGCCTACAATGAGCAGTTCTTC
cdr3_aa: CATSRDRASGAYNEQFF

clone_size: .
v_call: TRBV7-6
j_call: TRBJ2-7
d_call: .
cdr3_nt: TGTGCCAGCAGCTTAGCCGACGGACCATCGGGCTACGAGCAGTACTTC
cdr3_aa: CASSLADGPSGYEQYF

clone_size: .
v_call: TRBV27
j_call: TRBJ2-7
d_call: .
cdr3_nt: TGTGCCAGCAGTTTATCGATTTGGGGATACGAGCAGTACTTC
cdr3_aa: CASSLSIWGYEQYF

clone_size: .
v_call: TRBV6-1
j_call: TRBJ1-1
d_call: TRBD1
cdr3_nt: TGTGCCAGCAATGGACAGGGGGCGCTTGGTACTGAAGCTTTCTTT
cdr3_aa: CASNGQGALGTEAFF

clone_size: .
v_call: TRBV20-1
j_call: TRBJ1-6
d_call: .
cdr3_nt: TGCAGTGCTAGGCCGGGGGGGACGACACCCCTCCACTTT
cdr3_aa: CSARPGGTTPLHF

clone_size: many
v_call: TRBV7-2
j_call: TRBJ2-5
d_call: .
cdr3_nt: TGTGCCAGCAGCTTATTCAGGGGAGGAGAGACCCAGTACTTC
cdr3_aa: CASSLFRGGETQYF

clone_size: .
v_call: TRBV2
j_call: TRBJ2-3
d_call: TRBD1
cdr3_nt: TGTGCCAGCAGGCTGGGGACAGGGGTCCCAGATACGCAGTATTTT
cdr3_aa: CASRLGTGVPDTQYF

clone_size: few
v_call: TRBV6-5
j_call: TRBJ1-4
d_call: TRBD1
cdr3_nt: TGTGCCAGCAGGGAACAGGGGTATGCAACTAATGAAAAACTGTTTTTT
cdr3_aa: CASREQGYATNEKLFF

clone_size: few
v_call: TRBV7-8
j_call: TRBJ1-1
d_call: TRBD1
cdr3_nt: TGTGCCAGCAGCCCCAGGGGGGGGGGACAGAGGGCCTCTAACACTGAAGCTTTCTTT
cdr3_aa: CASSPRGGGQRASNTEAFF

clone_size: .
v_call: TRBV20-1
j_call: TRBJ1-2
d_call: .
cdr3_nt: TGCAGTGCTAGTGGCGGAAATAAGGGAAACTATGGCTACACCTTC
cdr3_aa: CSASGGNKGNYGYTF

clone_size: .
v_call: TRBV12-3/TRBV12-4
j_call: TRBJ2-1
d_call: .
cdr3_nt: TGTGCCAGCAGCCCAACCTCAAAAAATGAGCAGTTCTTC
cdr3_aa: CASSPTSKNEQFF

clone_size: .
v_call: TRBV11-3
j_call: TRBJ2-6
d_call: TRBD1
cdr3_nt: TGTGCCAGCAGCTTAGGCCTTGGGACAGGAAACTCTGGGGCCAACGTCCTGACTTTC
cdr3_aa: CASSLGLGTGNSGANVLTF

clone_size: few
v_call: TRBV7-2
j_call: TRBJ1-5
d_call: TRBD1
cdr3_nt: TGTGCCAGCAGCCCCGGGACAGGGGCAGGCAATCAGCCCCAGCATTTT
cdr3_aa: CASSPGTGAGNQPQHF

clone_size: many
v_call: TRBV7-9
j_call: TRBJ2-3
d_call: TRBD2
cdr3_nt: TGTGCCAGCCCCCGACTAGCGCCCATCGGGGATACGCAGTATTTT
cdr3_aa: CASPRLAPIGDTQYF

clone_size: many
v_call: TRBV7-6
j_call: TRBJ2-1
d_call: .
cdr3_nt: TGTGCCAGCAGCCCCCGTGGTAGCCCCTACAATGAGCAGTTCTTC
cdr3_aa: CASSPRGSPYNEQFF

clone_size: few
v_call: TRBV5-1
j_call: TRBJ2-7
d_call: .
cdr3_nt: TGCGCCAGCAGCTTGGATACAGGGTATCTGTACTTC
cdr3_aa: CASSLDTGYLYF